These 24 T cell receptor beta chains were sequenced from one sample in a study of blood T cell repertoires in COVID-19. Profiled with immunoSEQ multiplex PCR; TCRdb holds only in-frame clones, not every one. The data contain roughly 140,000 clones, about 84% of them singletons. Sequences were obtained from peripheral blood. These receptors were collected from a woman aged 80 or over in a cohort sampled during active or convalescent COVID-19.

The chain is built from TRBV14 and TRBJ2-5; D uncertain. Germline V gene data show CDR1 as SGHDN and CDR2 as FVKESK. The germline V and J ends were trimmed by 1 base and 1 base, with 4 bases remaining between them. The CDR3 runs to 13 residues. The CDR3 DNA reads TGTGCCAGCAGCCAAGGAGCCCAAGAGACCCAGTACTTC. Translation: CASSQGAQETQYF.

This clone has just one count. CDR3 residues: CASWNGLEGSSGANVLTF. For the CDR3, the DNA is TGTGCCAGCTGGAATGGGTTAGAGGGATCCTCTGGGGCCAACGTCCTGACTTTC. The chain uses TRBV27 and TRBJ2-6; D perhaps matches TRBD2 (5 bases). The V end lost 8 bases, the J end lost 0 bases, and 20 bases lay between the germline ends. Germline CDR1 and CDR2: MNHEY and SMNVEV (reference sequence). The CDR3 totals 18 residues.

The chain uses TRBV7-2 and TRBJ1-2, with 9 bases identical to TRBD1. The V segment lost 4 bases and the J segment 3 bases; nucleotides outside the gene matches: 0. CDR1 SGHTA and CDR2 FQGNSA come from the germline V gene. The CDR3 is 13 residues long. Written as DNA, the CDR3 is TGTGCCAGCAGCTGGACAGGGGACTATGGCTACACCTTC. Translated, it gives CASSWTGDYGYTF.

The chain recombines TRBV30 with TRBJ1-1, with a weak D call TRBD1 (6 bases). This CDR3 has 14 residues. Germline CDR1 reads GTSNPN; CDR2 reads SVGIG (reference sequence). Trimming removed 7 bases from V and 1 base from J, with 16 bases in between. The CDR3 nucleotides are TGTGCCTTAGATTCCGGGACAACGAACACTGAAGCTTTCTTT. Encoded protein: CALDSGTTNTEAFF.

This sequence joins TRBV11-2 and TRBJ1-2; TRBD1 might be the D (6 bases). With 0 bases removed from V and 7 bases from J, the gap between germline ends came to 12 bases. CDR1 and CDR2 from the germline V gene are SGHAT and FQNNGV. The CDR3 is made up of 14 amino acids. The CDR3 protein is CASSLDRRGSGYTF. CDR3 sequence (DNA): TGTGCCAGCAGCTTAGACCGCAGGGGAAGTGGCTACACCTTC.

The rearrangement uses TRBV5-1 and TRBJ1-1; no reliable D call. V was cut by 0 bases and J by 1 base, with 10 bases left in between. The CDR3 has 15 residues. CDR1 SGHRS and CDR2 YFSETQ come from the germline V gene. This CDR3 is CASSLATVKNTEAFF. The CDR3 bases are TGCGCCAGCAGCTTGGCCACTGTGAAGAACACTGAAGCTTTCTTT.

The chain combines TRBV5-1 with TRBJ2-2; TRBD2 matches at 11 bases. The ends lost 4 bases at V and 2 bases at J; junction bases unmatched: 4. Germline V lookup: CDR1 SGHRS, CDR2 YFSETQ. The CDR3 extends over 16 amino acids. CDR3 DNA sequence: TGCGCCAGCAGCGCCCTAGCGGGGGGAAACACCGGGGAGCTGTTTTTT. Residues: CASSALAGGNTGELFF. Looking up the rest from reference TRBV5-1 and TRBJ2-2 gives the full variable domain: KAGVTQTPRYLIKTRGQQVTLSCSPISGHRSVSWYQQTPGQGLQFLFEYFSETQRNKGNFPGRFSGRQFSNSRSEMNVSTLELGDSALYLCASSALAGGNTGELFFGEGSRLTVL.

The CDR3 DNA reads TGTGCCAGCAGCTTAGGTGGGACTAGCATCCATGAGCAGTTCTTC. As protein: CASSLGGTSIHEQFF. This chain connects TRBV7-6 to TRBJ2-1; 9 bases are a match to TRBD2. Germline V gene sequence: CDR1 SGHVS, CDR2 FNYEAQ. The J segment lost 8 bases and the V segment lost 1 base, leaving 6 bases of the junction unmatched. CDR3 length equals 15 residues.

The rearrangement links TRBV6-5 to TRBJ1-1; 9 positions match TRBD1. V trimming: 4 bases; J trimming: 4 bases; junction bases outside the gene matches: 7. The CDR3 runs 15 residues. The germline V gene encodes CDR1 MNHEY and CDR2 SVGAGI. Written as DNA, the CDR3 is TGTGCCAGCAGTTCGCCGGGACAGGGTATCACTGAAGCTTTCTTT. Translation gives CASSSPGQGITEAFF.

V usage is TRBV6-2 or TRBV6-3 and J usage is TRBJ2-1; TRBD2 matches at 11 bases. Germline CDR1 is MNHEY and CDR2 is SVGEGT. V shed 0 bases and J 10 bases; nucleotides not matched to a gene: 11. The CDR3 contains 17 residues. CDR3 in DNA: TGTGCCAGCAGTTACTCCCCTGTAGCGGGGGGGCTAGGGGAGCAGTTCTTC. Protein sequence: CASSYSPVAGGLGEQFF.

The chain carries TRBV11-2 and TRBJ2-4; TRBD2 matches 8 bases. This CDR3 region has 19 residues. Losses at the gene ends were 5 bases for V and 0 bases for J; bases not matched to a gene: 15. Germline assignment: CDR1 SGHAT and CDR2 FQNNGV. CDR3 bases: TGTGCCAGCAGCCCCGCGGGGGGCGGCGTGAAACTAGCCAAAAACATTCAGTACTTC. As protein: CASSPAGGGVKLAKNIQYF.

The chain is built from TRBV7-2 and TRBJ2-5; 12 nucleotides match TRBD2. Germline CDR1 reads SGHTA; CDR2 reads FQGNSA. The length of the CDR3 is 15 residues. V lost 5 bases, J lost 2 bases, and 3 bases stayed unmatched. The CDR3 loop is CASSKTSGGQETQYF. CDR3 nucleotide sequence: TGTGCCAGCAGCAAGACTAGCGGGGGACAAGAGACCCAGTACTTC. Variable domain in full (rest from reference TRBV7-2 and TRBJ2-5): GAGVSQSPSNKVTEKGKDVELRCDPISGHTALYWYRQSLGQGLEFLIYFQGNSAPDKSGLPSDRFSAERTGGSVSTLTIQRTQQEDSAVYLCASSKTSGGQETQYFGPGTRLLVL.

The chain links TRBV5-4 to TRBJ2-7, with 8 bases identical to TRBD2. The CDR3 covers 16 residues. The germline CDR1 and CDR2 sequences are SGHNT and YYREEE (reference sequence). Trimming took 4 bases from V and 0 from J; bases not matched to a gene: 9. In DNA form, the CDR3 reads TGTGCCAGCAGCCCCCATAGCGGGGCCGCCTCCTACGAGCAGTACTTC. This gives the protein CASSPHSGAASYEQYF.

The chain couples TRBV19 to TRBJ2-7; D is perhaps TRBD2 (5 bases). CDR1 LNHDA and CDR2 SQIVND come from the germline V gene (reference sequence). The CDR3 consists of 15 residues. Trimming took 4 bases from V and 0 from J, leaving 13 bases between them. The CDR3 DNA reads as TGTGCCAGTAGTAAGGGAGAGGGCTACTCCTACGAGCAGTACTTC. It encodes CASSKGEGYSYEQYF.

The chain joins TRBV15 to TRBJ1-5; D uncertain. Germline CDR1 reads LNHNV; CDR2 reads YYDKDF (reference sequence). V was cut by 0 bases and J by 0 bases, with 18 bases left in between. The CDR3 totals 19 residues. CDR3 DNA: TGTGCCACCAGCAGAGATGGCCCATTGGCGGGATATAGCAATCAGCCCCAGCATTTT. Protein product: CATSRDGPLAGYSNQPQHF.

Only one count was recorded for this clone. V usage is TRBV28 and J usage is TRBJ2-7, with D possibly matching TRBD1 (5 bases). The V gene's germline CDR1 is MDHEN and CDR2 SYDVKM. The germline V and J ends were trimmed by 2 bases and 1 base, with 12 bases remaining between them. This CDR3 has 15 amino acids. The DNA for the CDR3 is TGTGCCAGCAGTTTAAGGGGCTCCCCTTCCTACGAGCAGTACGTC. As protein: CASSLRGSPSYEQYV.

The chain couples TRBV6-2 or TRBV6-3 to TRBJ1-2; D may be TRBD1 (6 bases). The CDR3 covers 15 residues. CDR1 is MNHEY and CDR2 is SVGEGT in the germline V gene. V was clipped by 0 bases and J by 4 bases, with 12 bases between them. The DNA of the CDR3 is TGTGCCAGCAGTTACTCCAGGGGCCCCATCTATGGCTACACCTTC. It translates to CASSYSRGPIYGYTF.

The chain is built from TRBV21-1 and TRBJ2-7; no check of the table's D call, TRBD1, against the DNA was made. TRBV21-1 is classified as a pseudogene. The CDR3 sequence is 18 residues long. CDR3: CASTSRIAVTESSYEQYF. The CDR3 DNA is TGTGCCAGCACGAGTCGAATCGCTGTGACAGAGAGCTCCTACGAGCAGTACTTC.

The J gene is TRBJ2-4, the V gene TRBV7-3, with 9 bases that match TRBD1. The CDR3 is 15 residues long. Germline V gives CDR1 SGHTA, CDR2 FQGTGA. V shed 5 bases and J 6 bases; nucleotides not matched to a gene: 8. CDR3 protein: CASSRTGDEGNIQYF. In DNA form, the CDR3 reads TGTGCCAGCAGCAGGACAGGGGATGAAGGAAACATTCAGTACTTC.

The chain joins TRBV5-8 to TRBJ1-2; perhaps TRBD1 as D (6 bases). Germline CDR1 is SGHTS and CDR2 is YDEGEE. Trimming stripped 5 bases from V and 7 bases from J, with 21 bases between. The CDR3 has 15 amino acids. Here the CDR3 reads CASSPFTRDTSGYTF. The CDR3 bases are TGTGCCAGCAGTCCCTTCACCCGGGACACCTCTGGCTACACCTTC.

The chain carries TRBV6-6 and TRBJ1-2; 8 nucleotides line up with TRBD1. CDR1 is MNHNY and CDR2 is SVGAGI in the germline V gene (reference sequence). The CDR3 length is 15 residues. Trimming removed 4 bases from V and 7 bases from J; junction bases left unmatched: 11. The CDR3 DNA reads TGTGCCAGCAGTTCCAGGACAGGGTACGTGTCTGGCTACACCTTC. This codes for CASSSRTGYVSGYTF.

The chain couples TRBV3-1 (or the pseudogene TRBV3-2) to TRBJ1-1, with a possible D match to TRBD1 (5 bases). V lost 4 bases to trimming and J lost 6 bases, with 15 bases between them. Germline-derived CDR1 and CDR2 are LGHDT and YNNKEL (reference sequence). This CDR3 has 14 amino acids. For the CDR3, the DNA is TGTGCCAGCAGCCTCTACGAAAAAGGGGCTGAAGCTTTCTTT. It yields the protein CASSLYEKGAEAFF.

The rearrangement joins TRBV19 to TRBJ2-3; TRBD2 matches at 11 bases. CDR3 length equals 15 residues. The germline V gene encodes CDR1 LNHDA and CDR2 SQIVND (reference sequence). V lost 5 bases, J lost 2 bases, and 3 bases stayed unmatched. CDR3 in DNA: TGTGCCAGTAGTGGGACTAGCGGAATCACAGATACGCAGTATTTT. Translating gives CASSGTSGITDTQYF. Together with reference TRBV19 and TRBJ2-3, the CDR3 gives the full variable domain: DGGITQSPKYLFRKEGQNVTLSCEQNLNHDAMYWYRQDPGQGLRLIYYSQIVNDFQKGDIAEGYSVSREKKESFPLTVTSAQKNPTAFYLCASSGTSGITDTQYFGPGTRLTVL.

This sequence joins TRBV6-2 or TRBV6-3 and TRBJ1-2; 7 bases map to TRBD1. Germline CDR1 reads MNHEY; CDR2 reads SVGEGT. This CDR3 has 13 residues. The junction had 7 bases not matched to a gene; V was cut back by 6 bases and J by 6 bases. The CDR3 bases are TGTGCCAGCAGCGACGACAGGGATGATGGCTACACCTTC. Translating it yields CASSDDRDDGYTF.